This T cell receptor (beta chain) was obtained from a study of cytomegalovirus exposure and HLA in healthy donors. Use of 60 Vbeta and 13 Jbeta primers characterized the PCR. Assay used: immunoSEQ multiplex PCR; TCRdb lists only in-frame clones, some missing. The sample has some 150,000 clones; just under 85% are singletons. The V segment lost 4 bases and the J segment 4 bases; nucleotides outside the gene matches: 9. The length of the CDR3 is 15 residues. Germline V lookup: CDR1 SGHRS, CDR2 YFSETQ. This sequence was found in a woman aged 40 to 55 in good health and CMV-seronegative. V usage is TRBV5-1 and J usage is TRBJ2-3, with 7 bases that match TRBD2. The sequencing input was PBMCs. DNA of the CDR3: TGCGCCAGCAGCCTCCGGACTAGAGGCCCAGATACGCAGTATTTT. The encoded protein is CASSLRTRGPDTQYF. Complete variable domain (other parts from reference TRBV5-1 and TRBJ2-3): KAGVTQTPRYLIKTRGQQVTLSCSPISGHRSVSWYQQTPGQGLQFLFEYFSETQRNKGNFPGRFSGRQFSNSRSEMNVSTLELGDSALYLCASSLRTRGPDTQYFGPGTRLTVL.